These 18 T cell receptor beta chains were all obtained from the same sample, sequenced in a study of shared clonotypes between healthy human individuals (dated by TCRdb to the early 2020s). The library relied on the immunoSEQ multiplex PCR assay. TCRdb carries this immuneACCESS record with in-frame sequences only. Its versions omit some clonotypes, under half of them owing to an unresolved V gene in the studies checked, with the rest unexplained. A total of 2.5 million or so clones appear in this sample, about 92% of them only once. Of the sample, around 0.14% falls within the top ten clones. The material sequenced was naive CD4+ T cells sorted from blood. The sample's cell subset or site label, decoded: CD45RA+ positively selected. These receptors all stem from a man between 18 and 29 years old in good health.

The gene calls are TRBV7-9 and TRBJ2-5; D is unresolved. Trimming pared 1 base from V and 1 base from J, leaving 13 bases between. The CDR3 runs to 16 residues. Germline V gene lookup returns CDR1 SEHNR and CDR2 FQNEAQ (reference sequence). CDR3 amino acids: CASSLGAAWTQETQYF. The CDR3 DNA follows: TGTGCCAGCAGCTTAGGGGCCGCTTGGACCCAAGAGACCCAGTACTTC.

This clone was detected only once. The chain couples TRBV2 to TRBJ2-5; 7 positions match TRBD1. After removal of 7 bases from V and 4 bases from J, the junction contained 9 bases not matched to a gene. Germline-derived CDR1 and CDR2 are SNHLY and FYNNEI. CDR3 length: 14 residues. In DNA, the CDR3 is TGTGCCAGCACCTTTTTACAGGGGACAGAGACCCAGTACTTC. Translating gives CASTFLQGTETQYF.

In this sample, this clone turned up once. This chain joins TRBV7-3 and TRBJ2-2, with 10 bases lining up with TRBD1. The CDR3 extends over 15 amino acids. The junction had 3 bases not matched to a gene; V was cut back by 3 bases and J by 5 bases. Germline V gene sequence: CDR1 SGHTA, CDR2 FQGTGA. The CDR3 sequence is CASSLTGGITGELFF. Written as DNA, the CDR3 is TGTGCCAGCAGCTTGACAGGGGGCATTACCGGGGAGCTGTTTTTT.

The V and J genes are TRBV19 and TRBJ2-2; D unclear. The CDR3 has 16 residues. Trimming took 5 bases from V and 2 from J, leaving 15 bases between them. Germline V gene data show CDR1 as LNHDA and CDR2 as SQIVND (reference sequence). CDR3 coding DNA: TGTGCCAGTAGTCCCCGGGTCAGAGCTAACACCGGGGAGCTGTTTTTT. Its translation is CASSPRVRANTGELFF. The entire variable domain, with the rest obtained from reference TRBV19 and TRBJ2-2, is as follows: DGGITQSPKYLFRKEGQNVTLSCEQNLNHDAMYWYRQDPGQGLRLIYYSQIVNDFQKGDIAEGYSVSREKKESFPLTVTSAQKNPTAFYLCASSPRVRANTGELFFGEGSRLTVL.

Notes on this clone: Different DNA sequences within this sample yield the same CDR3. The V gene is TRBV7-2, the J gene TRBJ2-7; 7 bases are a match to TRBD1. CDR1 is SGHTA and CDR2 is FQGNSA in the germline V gene. The CDR3 has 14 amino acids. The trim removed 1 base at V and 3 bases at J, leaving 3 bases unmatched. The CDR3 loop is CASSLGSGGYEQYF. The CDR3 nucleotides read TGTGCCAGCAGCTTAGGCTCAGGGGGCTACGAGCAGTACTTC.

The chain has TRBV25-1 and TRBJ2-5; 8 bases match TRBD2. Trimming removed 4 bases from V and 5 bases from J; junction bases left unmatched: 15. This CDR3 region has 17 residues. Per the germline V gene, CDR1 is MGHDK and CDR2 is SYGVNS. The CDR3 coding sequence is TGTGCCAGCAGTGTCCCGTACTCCGGGACTAGAAAGGAGACCCAGTACTTC. Its protein is CASSVPYSGTRKETQYF. Full variable domain (outside the CDR3, taken from reference TRBV25-1 and TRBJ2-5): EADIYQTPRYLVIGTGKKITLECSQTMGHDKMYWYQQDPGMELHLIHYSYGVNSTEKGDLSSESTVSRIRTEHFPLTLESARPSHTSQYLCASSVPYSGTRKETQYFGPGTRLLVL.

V is TRBV27 and J is TRBJ2-1; D uncertain. The V end was cut by 7 bases, the J end by 4 bases, with 5 bases between. There are 11 residues in the CDR3. The V gene's germline CDR1 is MNHEY and CDR2 SMNVEV (reference sequence). CDR3 protein: CASTAYNEQFF. CDR3 sequence (DNA): TGTGCCAGCACCGCTTACAATGAGCAGTTCTTC.

V gene TRBV6-5 combines with J gene TRBJ2-7; TRBD1 matches 9 bases. Germline loops: CDR1 MNHEY, CDR2 SVGAGI. The CDR3 spans 15 residues. The V gene end was trimmed by 2 bases and the J gene end by 6 bases; junction bases not matched to a gene: 8. The CDR3 region is CASSYRTGGSGEQYF. Written as DNA, the CDR3 is TGTGCCAGCAGTTACCGAACAGGGGGCAGTGGCGAGCAGTACTTC.

As for this clone: The identical CDR3 is also encoded by other nucleotide sequences in the sample. The chain links TRBV5-1 to TRBJ2-1; 11 bases match TRBD2. Germline V CDR1 and CDR2: SGHRS, YFSETQ. With 3 bases clipped from V and 5 bases from J, the junction kept 4 bases outside the gene matches. The CDR3 contains 15 residues. The CDR3 loop reads CASSSGTSGNNEQFF. Written as DNA, the CDR3 is TGCGCCAGCAGCTCTGGGACTAGCGGAAACAATGAGCAGTTCTTC.

The V and J genes are TRBV6-5 and TRBJ2-7; possibly TRBD2 for D (6 bases). The CDR3 length is 14 residues. From germline, CDR1 is MNHEY and CDR2 SVGAGI. The V end lost 7 bases, the J end lost 3 bases, and 16 bases lay between the germline ends. The DNA of the CDR3 is TGTGCCAGCATTGACGGGGGACCTCTCTACGAGCAGTACTTC. Its translation: CASIDGGPLYEQYF.

The V and J genes are TRBV10-3 and TRBJ2-6; the match to TRBD2 covers 8 bases. V shed 11 bases and J 0 bases; nucleotides not matched to a gene: 9. Germline assignment: CDR1 ENHRY and CDR2 SYGVKD. The CDR3 is made up of 16 amino acids. The CDR3 DNA reads TGTGCCTCGACGGGGGGGCTCCTCTCTGGGGCCAACGTCCTGACTTTC. This codes for CASTGGLLSGANVLTF.

V gene TRBV19 combines with J gene TRBJ1-3; D may be TRBD1 (5 bases). The CDR3 has 14 residues. V lost 5 bases to trimming and J lost 1 base, with 9 bases between them. Looked up from germline, CDR1 is LNHDA and CDR2 is SQIVND (reference sequence). CDR3 protein: CASSLQGSGNTIYF. CDR3 DNA: TGTGCCAGTAGTCTCCAGGGTTCTGGAAACACCATATATTTT.

A note on this clone: Other nucleotide sequences in the sample specify the same CDR3. The V call is TRBV6-1, the J call TRBJ2-5; D is undetermined. Germline CDR1 is MNHNS and CDR2 is SASEGT. V lost 6 bases and J lost 5, with 7 bases in between. The CDR3 spans 11 residues. The CDR3 DNA reads as TGTGCCAGCAGAGGGTGGGAGACCCAGTACTTC. Its translation: CASRGWETQYF.

The genes are TRBV6-5 and TRBJ1-1; no clear D gene. V was pared by 6 bases and J by 0 bases, with 11 bases between. Per the germline V gene, CDR1 is MNHEY and CDR2 is SVGAGI. The CDR3 contains 14 residues. The CDR3 DNA sequence: TGTGCCAGCAGAGTGACACGCCTGAACACTGAAGCTTTCTTT. As protein: CASRVTRLNTEAFF.

This clone was seen once. The gene calls are TRBV7-2 and TRBJ2-2; the D gene could be TRBD1 or TRBD2 (5 bases each). The V gene's germline CDR1 is SGHTA and CDR2 FQGNSA. The ends were cut back, 5 bases at V and 3 bases at J, with 13 bases in the middle. The CDR3 is made up of 15 amino acids. The CDR3 loop reads CASSLILGDTGELFF. Here the CDR3 DNA reads TGTGCCAGCAGCCTAATACTGGGGGACACCGGGGAGCTGTTTTTT.

CDR3 in DNA: TGTGCCATCAGTGAGTCGACTCCTGGGGGGGGACAGGGGCTCGAGCAGTACTTC. As protein: CAISESTPGGGQGLEQYF. This sequence joins TRBV10-3 and TRBJ2-7, with 10 bases that match TRBD1. Germline lookup yields CDR1 ENHRY and CDR2 SYGVKD. The CDR3 is 18 residues long. After removal of 0 bases from V and 6 bases from J, the junction contained 14 bases not matched to a gene.

The CDR3 DNA sequence: TGTGCCAGCAGCCGGGAAGCGGGGAGACTTACAGATACGCAGTATTTT. It specifies CASSREAGRLTDTQYF. The chain couples TRBV11-2 to TRBJ2-3; the match to TRBD2 covers 7 bases. V lost 5 bases, J lost 3 bases, and 11 bases stayed unmatched. The germline V gene encodes CDR1 SGHAT and CDR2 FQNNGV. The CDR3 is made up of 16 amino acids.

The genes are TRBV5-1 and TRBJ2-3; 10 bases line up with TRBD2. V shed 3 bases, J shed 1 base, and the junction held 5 bases outside the gene matches. The CDR3 length is 16 residues. In germline, CDR1 is SGHRS, CDR2 YFSETQ. The CDR3 DNA reads TGCGCCAGCAGCTCCAGCGGGGGGGCCGGCACAGATACGCAGTATTTT. Its protein product is CASSSSGGAGTDTQYF.